The sequence of this TCR beta chain was determined in a study of T-cell reconstitution after alpha-beta-depleted transplantation in children. This CDR3 contains 13 residues. V was trimmed by 5 bases and J by 6 bases, leaving 14 bases between them. Germline loops: CDR1 SGHAT, CDR2 FQNNGV. This sample's TCRbeta library carried unique molecular identifier barcodes. TCRdb passed the PCR reads through MiXCR, listing each CDR3 protein once. Of about 500,000 distinct CDR3 sequences listed, approximately 29% are singletons. The sequencing here drew on PBMCs from the stem cell graft donor, taken from the stem cell graft. The clonotype originates from a human donor who donated a stem cell graft to a child with aplastic anemia. The chain has TRBV11-2 and TRBJ2-7, with D tentatively TRBD1 (6 bases). The CDR3 is CASSPPGQFEQYF. CDR3 in DNA: TGTGCCAGCAGCCCCCCCGGACAGTTCGAGCAGTACTTC.